This T cell receptor (beta chain) was sequenced for a study of cytomegalovirus exposure and HLA in healthy donors (TCRdb year 2017). In terms of the full investigation: According to an earlier analysis of several hundred of the donors, about 180 million T cells yielded over 100 million unique TCR beta sequences and 250 to 350 Gb of sequence data. An early release that covered some 630 HLA-typed donors contained approximately 300 gigabases of sequencing data and approximately 85 million unique TCR sequences. The genetic ancestry cluster associated with self-reported Caucasian donors included about 84% of the 300 to 450 genotyped donors. The study aimed to test whether cataloging public T cell receptors could reveal signatures of past pathogen exposure. The study profiled the T cell repertoires of under 850 subjects by immunosequencing and related them to cytomegalovirus serostatus. Besides the first cohort of around 700 subjects, a separate validation cohort made up of over a hundred different subjects was used. The study combined high-throughput TCR immunosequencing, statistical association of individual TCRs with disease status, and machine learning to predict cytomegalovirus infection status. A later analysis re-examined previously published TCR beta repertoires from just over 650 donors and added high-resolution HLA genotyping to investigate patterns of TCR occurrence. The later analysis used no new phenotypic data to find candidate immune exposures, relying instead on TCR beta sequences and their occurrence across donors. An earlier analysis of roughly 580 of the donors used high-throughput TCR beta sequencing to judge whether each TCR beta V gene segment behaved as functional or pseudogenic. Donor age, sex, ethnicity and CMV serostatus were collected together with the repertoire data. A later genetic analysis used genome-wide SNP genotypes for 398 of the 666 donors, treating that subset as a discovery cohort. All discovery cohort repertoires had been generated using a single sequencing platform. HLA typing covered class I and class II loci at four-digit resolution. Typing coverage varied by locus: about 620-630 donors for A, B, C, DRB1 and DQB1; roughly 500 for DQA1; about 570 for DPA1; roughly 450 for DPB1. Because of strong linkage in the cohort, roughly five DR-DQ haplotypes were treated as single units for association and clustering. Among several hundred genotyped donors of the cohort, an average of around 220,000 unique TCR beta nucleotide sequences was sequenced per donor, of which 15% to 20% were non-productive.

Here is what the overall study found, with its caveats: A total of some 180 TCR beta chains were listed by the study as associated with cytomegalovirus. A later analysis found that most CMV-associated TCR beta chains appeared HLA-restricted, with HLA associations seemingly driven largely by CMV exposure. In vitro tests confirmed that a few of the cytomegalovirus-associated TCR beta chains recognize cytomegalovirus antigens. In a later analysis, HLA-associated TCR beta chains showed more clonal expansion and lower generation probabilities than non-associated chains that were equally common. An earlier analysis of around 600 of the donors showed that most TCR beta V segments appeared in productive rearrangements either about 87% or about 30% of the time, which broadly matched IMGT annotations. In a later genetic analysis, a missense DCLRE1C variant was associated with V-gene and J-gene trimming of TCR beta chains, and the association was replicated in an independent cohort. A group of highly shared sequence variants was considered likely to be a technical artifact of the sequencing pipeline. In this cohort, only TCR beta chains were sequenced, and detectable features were limited by the absence of alpha or paired-chain data. In both the original and validation cohorts, the classifier was reported to diagnose cytomegalovirus status with high specificity and sensitivity. Because counts were too low, seventeen rarely observed V segments, including chromosome 9 orphons, were left out of the earlier analysis of a few hundred of the donors. The authors suggested that the approach could potentially be extended to other disease states and immunological phenotypes. HLA typing was unavailable for some donors at each locus, so association tests used only the typed subset. Most TCR sequences were observed very rarely across donors, whereas some public TCRs were present in many individuals. A later analysis reported that several top co-occurrence clusters appeared linked to parvovirus B19, influenza, CMV and Epstein-Barr virus. At a false discovery rate of 0.05, a later analysis linked 16,951 TCR beta sequences to specific HLA alleles. In a later analysis, TCR association rates were found to vary across HLA loci, with the most associated TCRs seen for DRB1 alleles and the fewest for HLA-C alleles. When HLA alleles, especially DR and DQ, strongly co-occurred, TCR associations were difficult to assign to individual alleles. According to a later genetic analysis, donors in an Asian-associated ancestry cluster had fewer N-insertions in productive TCRs than the roughly 700-donor mean. A further reported finding was that TCR beta sequences accurately predicted the HLA-A and HLA-B alleles for most subjects in the first cohort. The only immune exposure information available for the cohort was CMV serostatus. Correlated functional status among segregating V segments might reflect linkage disequilibrium, but an unknown experimental factor could not be ruled out. Sequencing depth was assumed to be roughly uniform across donors in the presence/absence analyses, though that assumption may not hold. Because the 87-base-pair reads could not distinguish some IMGT-functional V segments, including TRBV6-2 and TRBV6-3, those segments were excluded.

From its cysteine to its valine, the CDR3 spans 14 amino acids. Left in the record is the CDR3 DNA by itself, 42 bases read in frame from the first base. The germline V and J ends show losses of 4 bases and 4 bases respectively, and no gene match explains 6 bases of the junction. From the germline V gene, CDR1 is SGHAT and CDR2 is FQNNGV. Of note for this clone: It has no known antigen specificity. No base quality values were provided; no much bigger clone lies one nucleotide off.

The cohort comprised around 690 healthy bone marrow donors. Cohort members were all nominally healthy when sampled, although unrecorded immune exposures were likely present. The donor was CMV seronegative and was included in the group of hundreds of seronegative cohort members. A peripheral blood sample was provided by each donor, and peripheral blood mononuclear cells were used for TCR beta sequencing. Genomic DNA was extracted from the blood cell samples with the Qiagen DNeasy Blood Extraction Kit. The method was the immunoSEQ multiplex PCR assay. For the multiplex PCR, a mixture combining 60 forward primers for TCR Vbeta segments and 13 reverse primers for TCR Jbeta segments was used. Amplification of the CDR3 region of rearranged TCR beta genes was performed with a multiplex PCR assay on genomic DNA. On the Illumina HiSeq System, the amplified TCR beta libraries were sequenced as 87-base-pair reads. The original pipeline was this. A later analysis counted some 80 million unique TCR beta chains across the 690 or so repertoires, and roughly 10 million of these chains were shared by at least two donors. A nearest-neighbor algorithm error-corrected the raw reads and collapsed the reads into unique sequences, merging closely related sequences to remove PCR and sequencing errors. To assign V, D and J gene segments, CDR3 sequences were aligned to IMGT reference sequences. For a sequence to be retained, a match of at least six nucleotides to both a V gene segment and a J gene segment was required. Rearrangements were called productive when the CDR3 lacked stop codons and stayed in frame with V and J; all others were non-productive. Following IMGT convention, CDR3 was defined as the stretch from the second conserved V-encoded cysteine to the conserved J-encoded phenylalanine. Sequences without an unambiguous match to a single V gene segment were excluded from the earlier analysis of a few hundred of the donors. An earlier analysis of fewer than 650 of the donors classified V segments as functional when productive rearrangements were above 56.7% and as segregating when the standard deviation between donors was above 5%. To diagnose cytomegalovirus status from the catalog of TCR beta chain sequences, a statistical classification framework was built. In a later analysis, V and J genes were assigned by comparing TCR nucleotide sequences against IMGT/GENE-DB human TR gene sequences. Using the TCRdist pipeline, a later analysis assigned CDR3 sequences along with most-parsimonious VDJ recombination scenarios. In a later analysis, each TCR beta chain was defined by its CDR3 amino acid sequence together with its V-gene family, and reads lacking a unique V-gene family were excluded. In a later analysis, around 650 highly shared, low-generation-probability nucleotide sequences were removed to address suspected cross-contamination and a sequencing artifact. In a later analysis, a clonal expansion index for each public chain was calculated from normalized within-repertoire ranks of inferred template counts. A later analysis computed generation probabilities with a VDJ recombination model fitted to out-of-frame rearrangements, and checked the results against IGoR. Hypergeometric tests were used in a later analysis to score TCR-TCR, TCR-HLA and TCR-CMV co-occurrence, with a repertoire-size bias correction applied to the TCR pairs. In a later analysis, false discovery rates were estimated by permuting HLA or CMV assignments 20 times. In a later analysis, co-occurring TCRs were grouped using DBSCAN, with TCRdist sequence similarity added in when clustering inside HLA-allele-positive subsets. For co-occurrence clustering, repertoires with fewer than 30,000 or more than 120,000 public chains were excluded, along with a handful of repertoires with anomalous nucleotide sharing. TCRdb re-hosts the immuneACCESS table, in-frame sequences only. Its copies lack some clones; in the studies checked, an unresolved V gene accounts for under half of them, and the cause for the rest is not known. V and J calls and clone size come straight from that table; D and trimming were deduced from the DNA. The sample profile shows some 150,000 clones; roughly 74% of them were found once. The ten largest clones represent roughly 2.8% of the sample.

The rearranged segments are TRBV11-2 and TRBJ2-7; the junction holds 8 bases that match TRBD1. The sequence was obtained from a man between 18 and 29 years old in good health and CMV-seronegative. Sequenced: PBMCs. The CDR3 reads as follows: CASSSRTGRYEQYV. The DNA sequence is given as TGTGCCAGCAGCTCCCGGACAGGGCGGTACGAGCAGTACGTC.